The 23 T cell receptor beta chains given below trace back to one sample, sequenced in a study of PD-1 blockade in classical Hodgkin lymphoma (dated by TCRdb to 2018 to 2020). Libraries were built with the immunoSEQ multiplex PCR assay. TCRdb took over this immuneACCESS table, retaining in-frame rearrangements with V and J assigned. Such tables are incomplete; in checked studies, under half of the missing clones stem from an unresolved V gene, and the remainder is unexplained. The sample contains around 19,000 clones, just over 85% of them found a single time. The ten largest clones capture 13% of the sample. This specimen's time point label, per the study, means: cycle 2 day 1 (C2D1) of nivolumab. Relapse after autologous stem cell transplantation had occurred in all trial patients, and cohorts A, B and C were distinguished by prior brentuximab vedotin exposure. The input for sequencing was peripheral blood mononuclear cells (PBMCs), taken before the second cycle of nivolumab. These receptors were taken from a human donor with classical Hodgkin lymphoma.

V is TRBV10-3 and J is TRBJ2-5; a weak D match, TRBD2 (5 bases). The germline V and J ends were trimmed by 7 bases and 3 bases, with 12 bases remaining between them. The CDR3 sequence is 13 residues long. The germline CDR1 and CDR2 sequences are ENHRY and SYGVKD. This chain's CDR3 is CAIKASLKETQYF. The CDR3 DNA sequence: TGTGCCATCAAGGCTAGCTTGAAAGAGACCCAGTACTTC.

This rearrangement joins TRBV5-1 to TRBJ2-5; TRBD1 might be the D (6 bases). The CDR3 is 15 residues long. Germline V lookup: CDR1 SGHRS, CDR2 YFSETQ. V dropped 0 bases and J dropped 2 bases, with 11 bases sitting between them. In DNA form, the CDR3 reads TGCGCCAGCAGCTTGGGAGGGGGATTGCAAGAGACCCAGTACTTC. Encoded protein: CASSLGGGLQETQYF.

This rearrangement joins TRBV5-1 to TRBJ1-2; 10 bases line up with TRBD1. The CDR3 has 14 amino acids. Unmatched junction bases numbered 2, after V lost 3 bases and J lost 3 bases. Germline V gene sequence: CDR1 SGHRS, CDR2 YFSETQ. The CDR3 sequence is CASSSGTGDYGYTF. In DNA, the CDR3 is TGCGCCAGCAGCTCCGGGACAGGGGACTATGGCTACACCTTC.

The CDR3 here is CAARPKGANGYTF. The CDR3 nucleotides are TGTGCCGCCCGCCCCAAGGGGGCAAATGGCTACACCTTC. The chain has TRBV27 and TRBJ1-2; TRBD1 matches at 7 bases. The CDR3 has 13 amino acids. Germline loops: CDR1 MNHEY, CDR2 SMNVEV (reference sequence). V was clipped by 11 bases and J by 6 bases; unmatched bases: 12.

The chain joins TRBV27 to TRBJ2-2, with D possibly matching TRBD2 (7 bases). The germline V and J ends were trimmed by 3 bases and 3 bases, with 11 bases remaining between them. This CDR3 is 15 amino acids long. Germline CDR1 and CDR2: MNHEY and SMNVEV (reference sequence). The DNA for the CDR3 is TGTGCCAGCAGTTTGAGGGGGGGCTACACCGGGGAGCTGTTTTTT. The encoded protein is CASSLRGGYTGELFF.

The rearrangement uses TRBV18 and TRBJ2-3, with D hard to call. Germline loops: CDR1 KGHSH, CDR2 LQKENI. The length of the CDR3 is 14 residues. V gave up 2 bases and J gave up 1 base, with 7 bases separating them. This chain's CDR3 is CASSPGVGTDTQYF. The CDR3 region has the DNA TGTGCCAGCTCACCAGGGGTAGGCACAGATACGCAGTATTTT. Looking up the rest from reference TRBV18 and TRBJ2-3 gives the full variable domain: NAGVMQNPRHLVRRRGQEARLRCSPMKGHSHVYWYRQLPEEGLKFMVYLQKENIIDESGMPKERFSAEFPKEGPSILRIQQVVRGDSAAYFCASSPGVGTDTQYFGPGTRLTVL.

The J gene is TRBJ1-5, the V gene TRBV7-8; TRBD1 matches at 11 bases. The CDR3 extends over 17 amino acids. Looked up from germline, CDR1 is SGHVS and CDR2 is FQNEAQ. The ends lost 4 bases at V and 6 bases at J; junction bases unmatched: 11. CDR3 nucleotides: TGTGCCAGCAGCTCGGGACTCGGACAGGGGGCGATTCAGCCCCAGCATTTT. Amino acids: CASSSGLGQGAIQPQHF.

The chain has TRBV7-9 and TRBJ2-3, with D perhaps TRBD2 (5 bases). The germline CDR1 and CDR2 sequences are SEHNR and FQNEAQ (reference sequence). This CDR3 is 19 amino acids long. Trimming took off 3 bases at V and 2 bases at J, with 24 bases between the two ends. CDR3 amino acids: CASSFVRALPRGYTDTQYF. In DNA form, the CDR3 reads TGTGCCAGCAGCTTTGTCCGGGCCCTCCCACGGGGATACACAGATACGCAGTATTTT.

DNA of the CDR3: TGTGCCAGCAGCCAAATCGGTACGCAGTATTTT. This codes for CASSQIGTQYF. The chain joins TRBV14 to TRBJ2-3, with D hard to call. V gave up 2 bases and J gave up 8 bases, with 5 bases separating them. Germline loops: CDR1 SGHDN, CDR2 FVKESK. This CDR3 is 11 amino acids long.

V and J are TRBV5-4 and TRBJ1-1; D is perhaps TRBD1 (6 bases). V was trimmed by 1 base and J by 0 bases, leaving 10 bases between them. The CDR3 extends over 15 amino acids. CDR1 SGHNT and CDR2 YYREEE come from the germline V gene (reference sequence). CDR3 protein: CASSLIGGMNTEAFF. DNA of the CDR3: TGTGCCAGCAGCTTGATAGGGGGAATGAACACTGAAGCTTTCTTT.

The V and J genes are TRBV7-9 and TRBJ2-6; no clear D gene. The CDR3 runs 14 residues. V was cut by 3 bases and J by 3 bases, with 6 bases left in between. The germline gives CDR1 SEHNR, CDR2 FQNEAQ (reference sequence). For the CDR3, the DNA is TGTGCCAGCAGCTTTTATATTGGGGCCAACGTCCTGACTTTC. Translated: CASSFYIGANVLTF.

This chain joins TRBV5-1 and TRBJ1-1, with 7 positions matching TRBD1. The J segment lost 0 bases and the V segment lost 5 bases, leaving 4 bases of the junction unmatched. The CDR3 extends over 14 amino acids. Looked up from germline, CDR1 is SGHRS and CDR2 is YFSETQ. The CDR3 bases are TGCGCCAGCAGGCAGGGACAGCTGAACACTGAAGCTTTCTTT. Its translation: CASRQGQLNTEAFF.

The rearrangement links TRBV6-6 to TRBJ2-1; no clear D. V lost 0 bases to trimming and J lost 7 bases, with 13 bases between them. The CDR3 runs to 15 residues. Germline loops: CDR1 MNHNY, CDR2 SVGAGI (reference sequence). The CDR3 bases are TGTGCCAGCAGTTACTCGCTCGCCGGCGGAAATGAGCAGTTCTTC. Protein: CASSYSLAGGNEQFF.

The V call is TRBV29-1, the J call TRBJ2-1; 10 nucleotides agree with TRBD2. Germline CDR1 and CDR2: SQVTM and ANQGSEA. The V segment lost 7 bases and the J segment 1 base; nucleotides outside the gene matches: 22. This CDR3 is 20 amino acids long. CDR3 sequence reads: CSALEQPGLAPYYSYNEQFF. The CDR3 bases are TGCAGCGCCCTGGAGCAACCGGGACTAGCGCCCTACTATTCCTACAATGAGCAGTTCTTC.

The chain is built from TRBV9 and TRBJ2-7, with D perhaps assigned TRBD1 or TRBD2 (7 bases each). V lost 6 bases and J lost 0, with 13 bases in between. The germline V gene has CDR1 SGDLS and CDR2 YYNGEE. The CDR3 is 14 residues long. The DNA for the CDR3 is TGTGCCAGCACCCGGGGGGACAGCTCCTACGAGCAGTACTTC. Encoded protein: CASTRGDSSYEQYF.

This chain links TRBV7-2 with TRBJ1-6; 9 bases fit TRBD1. J gave up 7 bases and V 5 bases, and 6 bases lay outside the gene matches. The CDR3 runs to 15 residues. Germline V gene sequence: CDR1 SGHTA, CDR2 FQGNSA. DNA for the CDR3: TGTGCCAGCAGCCCAAGGACAGGGGAAAATTCACCCCTCCACTTT. This gives the protein CASSPRTGENSPLHF.

The V gene is TRBV5-1, the J gene TRBJ1-2; D gene ambiguous. The length of the CDR3 is 16 residues. V was shortened by 0 bases and J by 1 base, with 13 bases between the two germline ends. From germline, CDR1 is SGHRS and CDR2 YFSETQ. The CDR3 sequence is CASSLAASGSNYGYTF. CDR3 DNA sequence: TGCGCCAGCAGCTTGGCCGCCAGTGGCAGTAACTATGGCTACACCTTC.

This clone was picked up a small number of times. This chain links TRBV7-9 with TRBJ1-1, with D hard to call. V was shortened by 5 bases and J by 1 base, with 8 bases between the two germline ends. The CDR3 runs to 13 residues. Germline CDR1 SEHNR, CDR2 FQNEAQ (reference sequence). The CDR3 is CASSPVGNTEAFF. CDR3 DNA sequence: TGTGCCAGCAGCCCCGTTGGGAACACTGAAGCTTTCTTT.

V and J are TRBV7-2 and TRBJ2-2; 7 bases align to TRBD1. This CDR3 region has 16 residues. The V segment lost 5 bases and the J segment 3 bases; nucleotides outside the gene matches: 9. CDR1 SGHTA and CDR2 FQGNSA come from the germline V gene. The CDR3 sequence: CASSRIGGGYTGELFF. The CDR3 DNA reads as TGTGCCAGCAGCCGAATAGGGGGCGGGTACACCGGGGAGCTGTTTTTT.

The chain employs TRBV28 and TRBJ1-6; maybe TRBD1 (6 bases). The CDR3 is 15 amino acids. The germline V and J ends were trimmed by 5 bases and 6 bases, with 14 bases remaining between them. From germline, CDR1 is MDHEN and CDR2 SYDVKM. The CDR3 sequence is CASSLGQTTNSPLHF. The CDR3 bases are TGTGCCAGCAGTCTAGGACAGACTACTAATTCACCCCTCCACTTT.

The CDR3 here is CASSLSQGGGYTF. The CDR3 nucleotides are TGTGCCAGCAGCTTGTCACAGGGTGGTGGCTACACCTTC. The rearrangement joins TRBV5-6 to TRBJ1-2; D perhaps matches TRBD1 (6 bases). Germline values: CDR1 SGHDT, CDR2 YYEEEE. The CDR3 contains 13 residues. V lost 1 base and J 7 bases, leaving 11 bases between the germline ends.

This sequence joins TRBV5-5 and TRBJ2-5, with TRBD1 matching 7 bases. CDR1 SGHKS and CDR2 YYEKEE come from the germline V gene (reference sequence). V lost 1 base and J lost 5; bases outside the gene matches: 5. This CDR3 contains 14 residues. The DNA for the CDR3 is TGTGCCAGCAGCTTGTGGGGACAGAGGGAGACCCAGTACTTC. Its translation is CASSLWGQRETQYF.

The CDR3 bases are TGTGCCAGTATGTATTGGGGGGTTAGCAATCAGCCCCAGCATTTT. Translated: CASMYWGVSNQPQHF. The V call is TRBV19, the J call TRBJ1-5; tentative D call: TRBD1 (5 bases). The V gene lost 7 bases and the J gene lost 0 bases, with 13 bases spanning the gap. The CDR3 spans 15 residues. Germline V gene data show CDR1 as LNHDA and CDR2 as SQIVND (reference sequence).